This T cell receptor beta chain was sequenced for a study of T-cell memory formation after mild COVID-19. TCR alpha and TCR beta cDNA libraries carrying sample barcodes and UMIs came from 5'RACE with constant-segment primers. One entry per CDR3 protein results from TCRdb running MiXCR on the 5' RACE reads. Seen here are about 390,000 distinct CDR3 sequences, around a fifth observed once, and the top ten hold around an eighth. This clonotype was seen more than once but under ten times. No antigen is known for it. Study-level points and caveats: Shrinking CD4+ clones resided mostly in CM and EM, and CD8+ ones in EMRA. Clones shrinking between day 15 and 85 showed a balanced CD4/CD8 split, and those that grew later tilted toward CD4+.

Sequenced sample: PBMCs or a T cell subset sorted from them (not recorded which). The source of this sequence is an adult woman who had mild COVID-19 (a few samples of this study predate the infection). Cell type and time point are not known.

The DNA of the CDR3 is TGTGCCAGCAGCTTAGTTATTACAGGGGAGCAGTTCTTC. Translated: CASSLVITGEQFF. The chain carries TRBV7-2 and TRBJ2-1; D may be TRBD1 (6 bases). The V end lost 1 base, the J end lost 10 bases, and 11 bases lay between the germline ends. Germline V CDR1 and CDR2: SGHTA, FQGNSA. This CDR3 comprises 13 residues.